These T cell receptor beta chains were read from a single sample in a study of OX40 agonist ivuxolimab in advanced cancers. TCRdb's table, derived via immunoSEQ multiplex PCR, lists solely in-frame clones and lacks some. The sample records 35,000 to 40,000 clones, about 88% being singletons. The sequencing here drew on CD4+ or CD8+ T cells sorted from blood, taken in a trial of the OX40 agonist ivuxolimab. The source of these receptors is an adult with an advanced solid tumor such as melanoma, head and neck, liver or kidney cancer. The CDR3 runs from the conserved cysteine through the conserved F or W. A D gene is named only where the DNA matches it firmly. The size of a clone is reported for some rows only, either as once, few or many, or as a class for expanded clones.

.,TRBJ1-4,TRBV5-8,.,CASSFWGNDLNEKLFF,TGTGCCAGCAGCTTTTGGGGGAACGACTTAAATGAAAAACTGTTTTTT
.,TRBJ1-5,TRBV6-1,few,CASSEAGGINQPQHF,TGTGCCAGCAGTGAAGCTGGAGGGATCAATCAGCCCCAGCATTTT
.,TRBJ1-2,TRBV4-2,.,CASSQATGVEGGYTF,TGTGCCAGCAGCCAAGCGACCGGGGTAGAGGGTGGCTACACCTTC
.,TRBJ2-7,TRBV6-6,.,CASEIANEQYF,TGTGCCAGCGAAATAGCTAACGAGCAGTACTTC
.,TRBJ1-2,TRBV11-2,.,CASSPIRGDGSYGYTF,TGTGCCAGCAGCCCCATTAGGGGGGACGGTTCCTATGGCTACACCTTC
.,TRBJ1-5,TRBV7-9,.,CASSSQGLGGQPQHF,TGTGCCAGCAGCTCCCAGGGTCTAGGAGGTCAGCCCCAGCATTTT
.,TRBJ2-5,TRBV6-6,once,CASSGRGTGWETQYF,TGTGCCAGCAGTGGCCGGGGAACCGGGTGGGAGACCCAGTACTTC
TRBD1,TRBJ2-7,TRBV12-5,few,CASGDRGREQYF,TGTGCTAGTGGGGACAGGGGGCGCGAGCAGTACTTC
.,TRBJ2-3,TRBV4-1,.,CASSQRWVSSTDTQYF,TGCGCCAGCAGCCAACGGTGGGTCTCCAGCACAGATACGCAGTATTTT
TRBD1,TRBJ2-7,TRBV5-1,few,CASSSGTVNEQYF,TGCGCCAGCAGCTCCGGGACAGTTAACGAGCAGTACTTC
.,TRBJ2-3,TRBV4-2,.,CASSQNHNGGPGDTQYF,TGTGCCAGCAGCCAAAACCACAACGGGGGGCCCGGGGATACGCAGTATTTT
.,TRBJ2-1,TRBV5-6,.,CASSSRGEQFF,TGTGCCAGCAGCTCCAGAGGTGAGCAGTTCTTC
.,TRBJ2-1,TRBV18,.,CASSRDNNEQFF,TGTGCCAGCTCCCGGGACAACAATGAGCAGTTCTTC
.,TRBJ2-7,TRBV6-9,.,CASSYSNGLSYEQYF,TGTGCCAGCAGTTACTCGAACGGGTTGTCCTACGAGCAGTACTTC
.,TRBJ1-5,TRBV19,few,CASSMFGRGQPQHF,TGTGCCAGTAGTATGTTCGGGAGAGGTCAGCCCCAGCATTTT
.,TRBJ1-4,TRBV19,.,CASSFLRAAGATNEKLFF,TGTGCCAGTAGTTTCCTAAGAGCAGCCGGTGCAACTAATGAAAAACTGTTTTTT
TRBD1,TRBJ1-1,TRBV13,.,CASSPQPRQGGRSDREAFF,TGTGCCAGCAGCCCACAACCAAGACAGGGGGGGCGATCTGATCGGGAAGCTTTCTTT
.,TRBJ1-3,TRBV5-8,.,CASSREWQSGNTIYF,TGTGCCAGCAGCAGGGAGTGGCAGTCTGGAAACACCATATATTTT
.,TRBJ2-1,TRBV9,.,CASSVTGRDEQFF,TGTGCCAGCAGCGTAACCGGGCGCGATGAGCAGTTCTTC
.,TRBJ1-4,TRBV5-1,.,CASSSLSTNEKLFF,TGCGCCAGCAGTAGTCTCTCAACTAATGAAAAACTGTTTTTT
.,TRBJ2-3,TRBV11-1,.,CASSTPRGAMLDTQYF,TGTGCCAGCAGCACACCTCGGGGGGCGATGTTAGATACGCAGTATTTT
.,TRBJ1-5,TRBV4-2,.,CASSQEAGQRQPQHF,TGTGCCAGCAGCCAAGAGGCAGGGCAGCGACAGCCCCAGCATTTT
.,TRBJ1-2,TRBV5-1,.,CASSLGGGISGYTF,TGCGCCAGCAGCTTGGGAGGGGGAATATCGGGCTACACCTTC
.,TRBJ1-3,TRBV5-6,.,CASSPRGGFSGNTIYF,TGTGCCAGCAGCCCTCGGGGAGGGTTCTCTGGAAACACCATATATTTT
.,TRBJ2-3,TRBV19,.,CASSFNPGATVRTQYF,TGTGCCAGTAGTTTCAACCCAGGGGCCACAGTTCGAACGCAGTATTTT
.,TRBJ1-5,TRBV7-1,.,CASSSSGTTIPQHF,TGTGCCAGCAGCTCGTCGGGGACGACGATTCCCCAGCATTTT
.,TRBJ1-5,TRBV27,.,CASSASGTGARPQHF,TGTGCCAGCAGTGCCTCCGGGACGGGGGCCCGGCCCCAGCATTTT
.,TRBJ1-4,TRBV30,.,CAGTAFAYEKLFF,TGTGCCGGAACAGCCTTTGCCTATGAAAAACTGTTTTTT
.,TRBJ2-1,TRBV6-5,.,CASTPDLGSRDEQFF,TGTGCCAGCACCCCAGACCTAGGAAGTCGCGATGAGCAGTTCTTC
TRBD1,TRBJ2-7,TRBV19,.,CATRSRDRDYEQYF,TGTGCCACAAGATCCCGGGACAGGGACTACGAGCAGTACTTC
TRBD1,TRBJ2-7,TRBV7-3,.,CASSPAGDRGRRQYF,TGTGCCAGCAGCCCGGCGGGGGACAGGGGGCGAAGACAGTACTTC
TRBD1,TRBJ2-5,TRBV19,.,CASSIRDREETQYF,TGTGCCAGTAGTATCAGGGACAGGGAAGAGACCCAGTACTTC
.,TRBJ1-5,TRBV19,.,CASSIAGQPQHF,TGTGCCAGTAGTATCGCTGGTCAGCCCCAGCATTTT
.,TRBJ2-3,TRBV13,once,CASSFRQPTDTQYF,TGTGCCAGCAGCTTCCGACAGCCCACAGATACGCAGTATTTT
.,TRBJ2-1,TRBV9,.,CASSVGGAKYNEQFF,TGTGCCAGCAGCGTAGGTGGAGCGAAGTACAATGAGCAGTTCTTC
.,TRBJ1-5,TRBV21-1,.,CASSKAQGLGGNQPQHF,TGTGCCAGCAGCAAAGCACAGGGTCTCGGGGGGAATCAGCCCCAGCATTTT
TRBD1,TRBJ1-6,TRBV7-2,.,CASSSTGVPPLHF,TGTGCCAGCAGCTCGACAGGGGTTCCACCCCTCCACTTT
.,TRBJ1-2,TRBV2,few,CASARRATAYGYTF,TGTGCCAGCGCGCGGCGGGCGACGGCCTATGGCTACACCTTC
TRBD2,TRBJ2-5,TRBV7-2,.,CASSSLAGGQETQYF,TGTGCCAGCAGCTCGCTAGCGGGGGGTCAGGAGACCCAGTACTTC
.,TRBJ2-5,TRBV9,.,CASSVGGGGYQETQYF,TGTGCCAGCAGCGTAGGAGGTGGGGGGTACCAAGAGACCCAGTACTTC